The subject of this entry is one T cell receptor beta chain. The record originates from a study of OX40 agonist ivuxolimab in advanced cancers. Sequencing used immunoSEQ multiplex PCR; TCRdb keeps in-frame clones, though not all of them. The data contain roughly 73,000 clones, around 88% of them seen just once; the ten biggest clones take up approximately 2.5%. Germline loops: CDR1 MNHEY, CDR2 SVGAGI. The ends lost 5 bases at V and 3 bases at J; junction bases unmatched: 3. This CDR3 region has 15 residues. The chain combines TRBV6-5 with TRBJ2-3, with 12 positions matching TRBD2. This TCR was recovered from an adult with an advanced solid tumor such as melanoma, head and neck, liver or kidney cancer. Sequencing used CD4+ or CD8+ T cells sorted from blood, obtained in a trial of the OX40 agonist ivuxolimab. This CDR3 is CASSPLAGGTDTQYF. Written as DNA, the CDR3 is TGTGCCAGCAGTCCTCTAGCGGGAGGGACAGATACGCAGTATTTT.